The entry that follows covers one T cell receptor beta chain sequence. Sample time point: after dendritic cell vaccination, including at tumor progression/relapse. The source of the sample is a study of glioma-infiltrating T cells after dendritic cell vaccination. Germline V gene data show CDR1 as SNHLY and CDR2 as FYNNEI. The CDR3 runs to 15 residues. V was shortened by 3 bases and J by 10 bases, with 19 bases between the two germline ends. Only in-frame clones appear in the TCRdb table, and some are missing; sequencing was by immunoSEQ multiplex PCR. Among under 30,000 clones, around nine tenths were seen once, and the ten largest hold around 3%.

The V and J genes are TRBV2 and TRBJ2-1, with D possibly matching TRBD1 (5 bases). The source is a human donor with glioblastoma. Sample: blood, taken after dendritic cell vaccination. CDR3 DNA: TGTGCCAGCAGTGATGTAGGGGAACCGGTCTGGGAGCAGTTCTTC. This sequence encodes CASSDVGEPVWEQFF.